This T cell receptor (beta chain) was documented in a study of cytomegalovirus exposure and HLA in healthy donors. The wider study: Findings of an earlier analysis included under 140 million unique TCR beta sequences from 180 million or so T cells.

Study conclusions and caveats: Cytomegalovirus association was listed for around 180 TCR beta chains. The classifier, whose performance was assessed in both the original and validation cohorts, reportedly diagnosed cytomegalovirus status with high specificity and sensitivity.

Germline V gives CDR1 MGHRA, CDR2 YSYEKL. Germline trimming cut 3 bases from V and 10 bases from J; bases unmatched to any gene: 9. This CDR3 is built from 14 residues. PCR amplification relied on 60 Vbeta primers (plus 13 Jbeta primers). Clones were read by immunoSEQ multiplex PCR, and TCRdb kept only the in-frame ones, dropping some. The repertoire includes some 180,000 clones, roughly 87% of them detected once, and around 1% sits in the top ten. Remarks on this clone: The antigen is unknown.

This TCR derives from a boy aged 2 to 10 in good health and CMV-seronegative. Sequenced input: PBMCs. The chain joins TRBV4-1 to TRBJ2-1, with TRBD2 identical over 7 bases. The CDR3 DNA sequence: TGCGCCAGCAGCCAGAGACAACTAGCGAACGAGCAGTTCTTC. This codes for CASSQRQLANEQFF.